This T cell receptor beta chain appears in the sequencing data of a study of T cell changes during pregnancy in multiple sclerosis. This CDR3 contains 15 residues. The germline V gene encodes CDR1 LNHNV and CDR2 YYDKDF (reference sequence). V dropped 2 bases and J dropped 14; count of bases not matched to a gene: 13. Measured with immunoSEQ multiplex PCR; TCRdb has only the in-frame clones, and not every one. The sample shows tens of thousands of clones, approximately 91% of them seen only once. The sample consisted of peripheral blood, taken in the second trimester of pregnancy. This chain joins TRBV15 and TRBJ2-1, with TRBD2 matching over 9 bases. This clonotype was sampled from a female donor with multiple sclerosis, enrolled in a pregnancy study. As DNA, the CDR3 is TGTGCCACCAGCAGAACCACCCCGGGGCTAGCGGGGAAGTTCTTC. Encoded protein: CATSRTTPGLAGKFF.